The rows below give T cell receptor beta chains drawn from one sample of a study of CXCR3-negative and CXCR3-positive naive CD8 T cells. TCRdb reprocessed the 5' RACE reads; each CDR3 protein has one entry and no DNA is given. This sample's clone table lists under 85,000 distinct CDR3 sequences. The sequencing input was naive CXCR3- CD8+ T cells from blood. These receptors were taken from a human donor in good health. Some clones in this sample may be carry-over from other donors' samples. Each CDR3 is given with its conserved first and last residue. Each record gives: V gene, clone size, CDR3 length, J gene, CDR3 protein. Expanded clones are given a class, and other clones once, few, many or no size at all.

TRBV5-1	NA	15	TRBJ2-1	CASSWTGGRYNEQFF
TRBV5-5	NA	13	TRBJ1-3	CASSVQELNTIYF
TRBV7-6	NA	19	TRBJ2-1	CASSSTGVSGGAKYNEQFF
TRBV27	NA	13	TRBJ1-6	CASSTTGYSPLHF
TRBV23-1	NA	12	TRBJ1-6	CASSQSQSPLHF
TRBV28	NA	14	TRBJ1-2	CASSGISTGYGYTF
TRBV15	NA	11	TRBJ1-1	CATGGGTEAFF
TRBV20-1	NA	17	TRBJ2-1	CSAREGVFGLTYNEQFF
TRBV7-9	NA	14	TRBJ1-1	CASSPGREPPEAFF
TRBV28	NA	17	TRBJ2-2	CASSLELGQPNTGELFF
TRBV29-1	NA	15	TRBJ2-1	CSTMTSGSVLNEQFF
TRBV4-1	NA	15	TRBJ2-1	CASSPGTSGTNEQFF
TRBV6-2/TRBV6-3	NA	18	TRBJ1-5	CASSTSPGLLSANQPQHF
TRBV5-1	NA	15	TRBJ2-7	CASSLTGGESYEQYF
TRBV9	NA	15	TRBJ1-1	CASSPRAGASTEAFF
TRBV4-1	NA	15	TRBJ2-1	CASRIPGHTYNEQFF
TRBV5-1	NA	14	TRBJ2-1	CASSWTGDYNEQFF
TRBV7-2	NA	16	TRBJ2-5	CASSPEGGGLWETQYF
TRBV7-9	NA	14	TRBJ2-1	CASTGVAVGNEQFF
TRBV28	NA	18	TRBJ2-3	CASSSIWVAGSEGDTQYF
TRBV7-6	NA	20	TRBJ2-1	CASSAPVLSSGGSSYNEQFF
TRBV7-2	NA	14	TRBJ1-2	CASSSGLENYGYTF
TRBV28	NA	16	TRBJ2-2	CASSFGRGGDTGELFF
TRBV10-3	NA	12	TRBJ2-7	CAIGVTVYEQYF
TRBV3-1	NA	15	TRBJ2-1	CASSHGGQVRNEQFF
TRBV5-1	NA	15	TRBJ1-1	CASSFLSGQNTEAFF
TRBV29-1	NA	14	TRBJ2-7	CSVEDGNRAYEQYF
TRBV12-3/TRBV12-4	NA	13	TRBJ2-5	CASSLFRVETQYF
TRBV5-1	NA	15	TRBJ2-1	CASSLVGVSGNEQFF
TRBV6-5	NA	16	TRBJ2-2	CASSYSRSLYTGELFF
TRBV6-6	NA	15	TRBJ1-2	CASSPPPGQGYGYTF
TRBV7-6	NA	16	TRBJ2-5	CASSLIRGQPQETQYF
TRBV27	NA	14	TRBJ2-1	CASSPAGGVTGQFF
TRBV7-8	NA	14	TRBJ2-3	CASSPDRRGDTQYF
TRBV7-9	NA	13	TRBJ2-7	CASSPEGAYEQYF
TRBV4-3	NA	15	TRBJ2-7	CASSKVTDVSYEQYF
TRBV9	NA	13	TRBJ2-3	CASSLGGTDTQYF
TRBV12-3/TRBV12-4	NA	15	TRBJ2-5	CASTHLGLVEETQYF
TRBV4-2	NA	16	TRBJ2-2	CASSPFPGLENGELFF
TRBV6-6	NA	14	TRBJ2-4	CASSYGQGLDIQYF
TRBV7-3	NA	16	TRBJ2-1	CASSYTSGASYNEQFF
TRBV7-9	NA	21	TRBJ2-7	CASSSPLGAGGPLTTNYEQYF
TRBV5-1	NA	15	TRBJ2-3	CASRTSGGVADTQYF
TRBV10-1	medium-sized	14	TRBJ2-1	CASSESLLEPKQFF
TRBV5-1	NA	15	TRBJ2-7	CASSLESARSYEQYF
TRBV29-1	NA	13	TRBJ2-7	CSVELGTPYEQYF
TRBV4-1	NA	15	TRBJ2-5	CASSQDTGAEETQYF
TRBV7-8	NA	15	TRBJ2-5	CASSLGVFGQETQYF
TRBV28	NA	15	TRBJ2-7	CASSYGGPRAYEQYF
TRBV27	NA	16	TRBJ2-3	CASSLSGRALPDTQYF
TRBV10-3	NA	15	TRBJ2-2	CAISDPLGGAGELFF
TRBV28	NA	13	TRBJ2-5	CASSFDRVETQYF
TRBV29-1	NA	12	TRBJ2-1	CSADRAYNEQFF
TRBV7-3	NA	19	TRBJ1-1	CASSPVNSGTRKWYTEAFF